This is a list of T cell receptor beta chains from one sample in a study of immune cell composition in non-small cell lung cancer. Repertoires were generated with immunoSEQ multiplex PCR, while TCRdb's copy carries only in-frame clones and drops some. The sample consists of 780 or so clones, about 78% of them appearing once. Sequenced material: non-adjacent lung tissue. The receptors were gathered from a human donor with non-small cell lung cancer. CDR3s include the opening cysteine and the closing phenylalanine or tryptophan. The D gene is left open where the match is weak. Clone size is shown for a subset of rows, as once, few, many or a class of expanded clone.

D gene: .; V gene: TRBV9; clone size: .; J gene: TRBJ1-1; CDR3 length: 15; CDR3 DNA: TGTGCCAGCAGCGGCGGACAACTCGATAGGACTGAAGCTTTCTTT; CDR3 protein: CASSGGQLDRTEAFF
D gene: .; V gene: TRBV28; clone size: .; J gene: TRBJ2-2; CDR3 length: 14; CDR3 DNA: TGTGCCAGCAGGGATCGGATGAACACCGGGGAGCTGTTTTTT; CDR3 protein: CASRDRMNTGELFF
D gene: TRBD1; V gene: TRBV5-1; clone size: .; J gene: TRBJ1-2; CDR3 length: 13; CDR3 DNA: TGCGCCAGTCGTGAGCAGGGGGCCGATGGCTACACCTTC; CDR3 protein: CASREQGADGYTF
D gene: TRBD1; V gene: TRBV7-9; clone size: .; J gene: TRBJ1-2; CDR3 length: 15; CDR3 DNA: TGTGCCAGCAGCTTACCGGGACAGGAAAACTATGGCTACACCTTC; CDR3 protein: CASSLPGQENYGYTF
D gene: TRBD2; V gene: TRBV6-6; clone size: .; J gene: TRBJ2-7; CDR3 length: 13; CDR3 DNA: TGTGCCAGCAGCCCCGGGACTAGCGGGCCCCTGTACTTC; CDR3 protein: CASSPGTSGPLYF
D gene: TRBD1; V gene: TRBV6-5; clone size: .; J gene: TRBJ1-2; CDR3 length: 14; CDR3 DNA: TGTGCCAGCAGTACAGGGGCTTTTAACTATGGCTACACCTTC; CDR3 protein: CASSTGAFNYGYTF
D gene: .; V gene: TRBV27; clone size: .; J gene: TRBJ1-1; CDR3 length: 15; CDR3 DNA: TGTGCCAGCAGTTTCGACAGAACTTCTTTCACTGAAGCTTTCTTT; CDR3 protein: CASSFDRTSFTEAFF
D gene: .; V gene: TRBV21-1; clone size: .; J gene: TRBJ2-1; CDR3 length: 17; CDR3 DNA: TGTGCCAGCAGGAGATTAATAGCTACACCTTCCGACAATGAGCAGTTCTTC; CDR3 protein: CASRRLIATPSDNEQFF
D gene: .; V gene: TRBV19; clone size: .; J gene: TRBJ2-1; CDR3 length: 15; CDR3 DNA: TGTGCCACCCAACTCACTAGCAACTCCTACAATGAGCAGTTCTTC; CDR3 protein: CATQLTSNSYNEQFF
D gene: .; V gene: TRBV30; clone size: few; J gene: TRBJ1-5; CDR3 length: 16; CDR3 DNA: TGTGCCTGGAGTGCGCAGGGTTTTTTGGGCAATCAGCCCCAGCATTTT; CDR3 protein: CAWSAQGFLGNQPQHF